The clone carrying this T cell receptor beta chain was detected ten times or more. Its matching antigen is unknown. Per germline, CDR1 MNHEY and CDR2 SMNVEV (reference sequence). The CDR3 length is 16 residues. V lost 2 bases to trimming and J lost 1 base; unmatched junction nucleotides: 7. The data were obtained in a study of regulatory T cells in long-lasting Graves disease. Across the study: New Graves' disease cases had less than 3 months of antithyroid drugs. Findings and caveats of the study: Compared with new cases, persistent Graves' patients showed reduced TCR diversity. More public clonotypes were shared by persistent patients (about 2,700) than by new patients (around 990).

Arm-PCR of CDR3 regions and iRepertoire HTBI primers were the basis on which TCR beta libraries were built. Each CDR3 protein is one row after TCRdb ran MiXCR on the multiplex PCR reads. Of approximately 300,000 distinct CDR3 sequences listed, 15% to 20% are singletons. Regarding time point: newly diagnosed GD, antithyroid drugs for less than 3 months. From RNA extracted from PBMCs, the TCR library was made. The sample in question was peripheral blood mononuclear cells (PBMCs), obtained at new diagnosis, from a patient treated with antithyroid drugs. The chain links TRBV27 to TRBJ1-1, with 7 bases that match TRBD1. The TCR sequence derives from a female donor with Graves disease. The CDR3 bases are TGTGCCAGCAGTTTACGATACAGGGGTAAGAACACTGAAGCTTTCTTT. This sequence encodes CASSLRYRGKNTEAFF.